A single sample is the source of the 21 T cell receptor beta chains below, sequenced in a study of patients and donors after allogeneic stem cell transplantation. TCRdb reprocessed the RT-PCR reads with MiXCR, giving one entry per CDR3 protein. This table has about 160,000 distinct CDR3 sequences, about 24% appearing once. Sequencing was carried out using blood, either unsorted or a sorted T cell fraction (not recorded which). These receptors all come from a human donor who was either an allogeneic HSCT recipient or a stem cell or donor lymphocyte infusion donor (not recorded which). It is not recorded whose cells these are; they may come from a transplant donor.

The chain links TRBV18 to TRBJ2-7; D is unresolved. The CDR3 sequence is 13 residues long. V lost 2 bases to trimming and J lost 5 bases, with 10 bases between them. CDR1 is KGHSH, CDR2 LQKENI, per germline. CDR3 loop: CASSPNPNHEQYF. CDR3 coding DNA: TGTGCCAGCTCACCAAACCCGAACCACGAGCAGTACTTC.

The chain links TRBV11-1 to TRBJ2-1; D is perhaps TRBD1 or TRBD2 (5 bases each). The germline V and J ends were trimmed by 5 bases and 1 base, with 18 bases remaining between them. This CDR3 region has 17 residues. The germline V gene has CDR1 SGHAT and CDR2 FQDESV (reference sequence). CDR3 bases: TGTGCCAGCAGCCCCAATGTAGGGACCTCGTCCTACAATGAGCAGTTCTTC. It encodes CASSPNVGTSSYNEQFF.

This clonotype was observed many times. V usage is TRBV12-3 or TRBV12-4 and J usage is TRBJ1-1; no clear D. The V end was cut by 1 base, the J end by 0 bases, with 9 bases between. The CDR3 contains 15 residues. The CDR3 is CASSLEAGLNTEAFF. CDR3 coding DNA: TGTGCCAGCAGTTTAGAGGCAGGCCTGAACACTGAAGCTTTCTTT.

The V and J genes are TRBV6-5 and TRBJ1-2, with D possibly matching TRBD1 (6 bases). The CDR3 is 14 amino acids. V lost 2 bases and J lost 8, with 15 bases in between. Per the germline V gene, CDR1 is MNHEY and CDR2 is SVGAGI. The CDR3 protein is CASSYRTAGRGYTF. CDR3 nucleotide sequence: TGTGCCAGCAGTTACCGGACAGCAGGCCGGGGCTACACCTTC.

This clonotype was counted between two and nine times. The CDR3 region has the DNA TGCGCCAGCAAGATGGGCAATGAGCAGTTCTTC. Residues: CASKMGNEQFF. The genes are TRBV5-1 and TRBJ2-1, with D unclear. Trimming left V 6 bases short and J 6 bases short, with 7 bases between. The length of the CDR3 is 11 residues. The germline gives CDR1 SGHRS, CDR2 YFSETQ. Combining the CDR3 with reference TRBV5-1 and TRBJ2-1 gives the whole variable domain KAGVTQTPRYLIKTRGQQVTLSCSPISGHRSVSWYQQTPGQGLQFLFEYFSETQRNKGNFPGRFSGRQFSNSRSEMNVSTLELGDSALYLCASKMGNEQFFGPGTRLTVL.

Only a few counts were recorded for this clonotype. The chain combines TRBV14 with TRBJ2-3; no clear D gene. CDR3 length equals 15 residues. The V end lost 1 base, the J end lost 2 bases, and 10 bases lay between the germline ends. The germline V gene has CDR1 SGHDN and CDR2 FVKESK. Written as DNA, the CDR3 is TGTGCCAGCAGCCAAGCGGCTCCACTCACAGATACGCAGTATTTT. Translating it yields CASSQAAPLTDTQYF.

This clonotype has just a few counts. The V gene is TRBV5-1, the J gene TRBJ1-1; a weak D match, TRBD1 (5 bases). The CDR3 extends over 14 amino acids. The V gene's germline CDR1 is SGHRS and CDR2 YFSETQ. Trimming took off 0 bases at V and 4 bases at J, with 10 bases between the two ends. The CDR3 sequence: CASSLGSGTTEAFF. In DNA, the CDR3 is TGCGCCAGCAGCTTGGGATCTGGGACCACTGAAGCTTTCTTT.

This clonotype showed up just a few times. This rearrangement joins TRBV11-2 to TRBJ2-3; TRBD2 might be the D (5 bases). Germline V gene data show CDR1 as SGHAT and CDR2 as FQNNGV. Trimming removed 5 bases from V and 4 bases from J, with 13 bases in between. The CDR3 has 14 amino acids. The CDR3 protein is CASSPRAEADTQYF. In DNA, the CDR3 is TGTGCCAGCAGCCCCCGTGCGGAGGCAGATACGCAGTATTTT.

CDR3 sequence: CAKSGTANSPLHF. CDR3 DNA sequence: TGTGCCAAGAGCGGGACGGCCAATTCACCCCTCCACTTT. The gene calls are TRBV10-3 and TRBJ1-6, with D tentatively TRBD1 (5 bases). In germline, CDR1 is ENHRY, CDR2 SYGVKD. V lost 10 bases and J 7 bases, leaving 14 bases between the germline ends. This CDR3 is built from 13 residues.

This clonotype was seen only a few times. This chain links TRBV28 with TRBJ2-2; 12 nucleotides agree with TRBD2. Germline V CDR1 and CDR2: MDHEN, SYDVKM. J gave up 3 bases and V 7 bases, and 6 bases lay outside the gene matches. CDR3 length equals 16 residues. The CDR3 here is CASTASGRGDTGELFF. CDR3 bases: TGTGCCAGCACGGCTAGCGGGAGGGGAGACACCGGGGAGCTGTTTTTT.

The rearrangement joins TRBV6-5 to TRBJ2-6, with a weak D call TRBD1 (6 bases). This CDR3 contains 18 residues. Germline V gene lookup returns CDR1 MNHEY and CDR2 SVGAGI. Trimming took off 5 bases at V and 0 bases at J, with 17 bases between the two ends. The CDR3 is CASSTRTVISSGANVLTF. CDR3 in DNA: TGTGCCAGCAGTACCCGGACAGTGATCTCCTCTGGGGCCAACGTCCTGACTTTC.

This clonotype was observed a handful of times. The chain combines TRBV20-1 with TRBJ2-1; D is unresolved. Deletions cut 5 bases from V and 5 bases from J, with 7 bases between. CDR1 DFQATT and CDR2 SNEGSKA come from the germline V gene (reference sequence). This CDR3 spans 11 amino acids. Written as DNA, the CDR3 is TGCAGTGCTCTCGATAACAATGAGCAGTTCTTC. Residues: CSALDNNEQFF.

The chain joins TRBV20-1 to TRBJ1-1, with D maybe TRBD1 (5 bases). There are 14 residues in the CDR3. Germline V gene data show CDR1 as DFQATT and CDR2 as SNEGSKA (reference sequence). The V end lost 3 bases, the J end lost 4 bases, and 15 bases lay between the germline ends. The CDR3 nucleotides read TGCAGTGCTAGTCAGGGTGGGTCAAGCACTGAAGCTTTCTTT. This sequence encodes CSASQGGSSTEAFF.

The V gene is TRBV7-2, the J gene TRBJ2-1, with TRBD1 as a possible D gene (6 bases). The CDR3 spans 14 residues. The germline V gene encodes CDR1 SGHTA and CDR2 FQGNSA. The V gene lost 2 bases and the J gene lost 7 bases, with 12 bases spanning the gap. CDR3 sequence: CASSLTSQGNEQFF. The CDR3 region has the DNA TGTGCCAGCAGCTTAACAAGTCAGGGGAATGAGCAGTTCTTC. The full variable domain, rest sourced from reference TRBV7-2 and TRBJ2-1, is GAGVSQSPSNKVTEKGKDVELRCDPISGHTALYWYRQSLGQGLEFLIYFQGNSAPDKSGLPSDRFSAERTGGSVSTLTIQRTQQEDSAVYLCASSLTSQGNEQFFGPGTRLTVL.

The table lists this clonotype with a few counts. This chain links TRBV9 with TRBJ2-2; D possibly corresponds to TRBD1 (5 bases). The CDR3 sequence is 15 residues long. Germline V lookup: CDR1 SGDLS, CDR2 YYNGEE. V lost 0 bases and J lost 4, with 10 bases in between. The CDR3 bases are TGTGCCAGCAGCGTAGAGGGGTGGGGCACCGGGGAGCTGTTTTTT. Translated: CASSVEGWGTGELFF.

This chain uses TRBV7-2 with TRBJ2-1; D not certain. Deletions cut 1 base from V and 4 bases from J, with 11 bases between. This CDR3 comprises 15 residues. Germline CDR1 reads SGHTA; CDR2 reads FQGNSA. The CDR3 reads CASSLGSPSYNEQFF. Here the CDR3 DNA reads TGTGCCAGCAGCTTAGGCAGTCCGTCGTACAATGAGCAGTTCTTC.

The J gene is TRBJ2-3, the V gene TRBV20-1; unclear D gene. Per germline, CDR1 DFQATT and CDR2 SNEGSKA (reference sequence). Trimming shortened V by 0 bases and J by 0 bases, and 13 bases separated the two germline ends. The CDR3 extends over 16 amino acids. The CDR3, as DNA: TGCAGTGCTAGAGATGGAGCTAGTCCTAGCACAGATACGCAGTATTTT. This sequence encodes CSARDGASPSTDTQYF.

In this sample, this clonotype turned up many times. CDR3 in DNA: TGTGCCAGCAGCCTAGGTGGCAGGGAAGACTACACCTTC. As protein: CASSLGGREDYTF. The genes are TRBV7-9 and TRBJ1-2, with D maybe TRBD1 (5 bases). The V gene's germline CDR1 is SEHNR and CDR2 FQNEAQ (reference sequence). Trimming removed 5 bases from V and 10 bases from J, with 17 bases in between. The CDR3 length is 13 residues.

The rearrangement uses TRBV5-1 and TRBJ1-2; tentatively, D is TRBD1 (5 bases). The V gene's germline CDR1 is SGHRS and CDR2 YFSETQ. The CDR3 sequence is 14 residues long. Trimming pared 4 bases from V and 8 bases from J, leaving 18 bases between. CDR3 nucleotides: TGCGCCAGCAGCCCACCGGGACTTGATTCGGGCTACACCTTC. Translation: CASSPPGLDSGYTF.

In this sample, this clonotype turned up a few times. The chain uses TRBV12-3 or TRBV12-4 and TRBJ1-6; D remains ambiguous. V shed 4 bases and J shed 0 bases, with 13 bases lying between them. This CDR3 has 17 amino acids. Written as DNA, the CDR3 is TGTGCCAGCAGTTGGGCTCCGGCGATCTCCTATAATTCACCCCTCCACTTT. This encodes CASSWAPAISYNSPLHF.

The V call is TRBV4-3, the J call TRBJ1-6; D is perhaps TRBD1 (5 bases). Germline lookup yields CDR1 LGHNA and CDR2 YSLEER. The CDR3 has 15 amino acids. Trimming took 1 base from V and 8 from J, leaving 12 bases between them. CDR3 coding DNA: TGCGCCAGCAGCCAAGCAAGGGGCCGTGATTCACCCCTCCACTTT. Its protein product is CASSQARGRDSPLHF.